A selection of T cell receptor beta chains follows, all from one sample in a study of T cells after yellow fever vaccination. TCRdb used MiXCR to reprocess the 5' RACE reads, holding one entry per CDR3 protein. This sample carries under 700,000 distinct CDR3 sequences, about 17% of them seen once, and the ten largest clones take roughly 17%. Sequencing used PBMCs, obtained less than 6 days after the first yellow fever vaccination. The receptor set was obtained from a man in his late teens or twenties who received the YFV17D yellow fever vaccine. Both conserved end residues are part of each CDR3. D genes are given only for firm matches. Where a row states a size, it is once, few, many or the class of an expanded clone; other rows omit it.

TRBD2,TRBJ2-3,many,TRBV20-1,CSAALAGGGAATQYF,TGCAGTGCTGCACTAGCGGGGGGGGGAGCCGCTACGCAGTATTTT
TRBD1,TRBJ1-1,.,TRBV18,CASSQSRGENTEAFF,TGTGCCAGCTCACAGTCCAGGGGGGAGAACACTGAAGCTTTCTTT
.,TRBJ1-1,.,TRBV10-3,CAISESESGVEAFF,TGTGCCATCAGTGAGTCAGAGTCAGGGGTTGAAGCTTTCTTT
.,TRBJ1-2,few,TRBV3-1,CASSQDLRGAPGYTF,TGTGCCAGCAGCCAAGATCTGAGAGGGGCGCCTGGCTACACCTTC
TRBD2,TRBJ2-3,few,TRBV4-1,CASSQLVGGLSDTQYF,TGCGCCAGCAGCCAATTGGTGGGGGGGTTGTCGGATACGCAGTATTTT
.,TRBJ1-5,.,TRBV19,CASRTGSQPQHF,TGTGCCAGTAGAACAGGGAGTCAGCCCCAGCATTTT
.,TRBJ1-5,few,TRBV12-3/TRBV12-4,CASSPLTRAQPQHF,TGTGCCAGCAGCCCCTTAACGCGGGCTCAGCCCCAGCATTTT
.,TRBJ2-3,few,TRBV20-1,CSAREGGGTDTQYF,TGCAGTGCTAGAGAGGGTGGGGGGACAGATACGCAGTATTTT
.,TRBJ2-1,few,TRBV7-9,CASSLEDGLNEQFF,TGTGCCAGCAGCTTGGAGGACGGGCTGAATGAGCAGTTCTTC
.,TRBJ1-1,few,TRBV28,CASSLWRVNTEAFF,TGTGCCAGCAGTTTATGGAGGGTGAACACTGAAGCTTTCTTT
.,TRBJ1-2,.,TRBV6-5,CATVRGAAGYTF,TGTGCCACCGTCCGGGGGGCAGCTGGCTACACCTTC
.,TRBJ2-1,once,TRBV11-1,CASRLTRGENYNEQFF,TGTGCCAGCAGGCTCACAAGGGGAGAAAACTACAATGAGCAGTTCTTC
TRBD2,TRBJ2-3,.,TRBV6-5,CASSYSGRGGQGDTQYF,TGTGCCAGCAGTTACTCCGGGCGGGGGGGTCAAGGAGATACGCAGTATTTT
TRBD1,TRBJ2-1,.,TRBV5-6,CASSSLGTANEQFF,TGTGCCAGCAGCTCCCTGGGGACAGCCAATGAGCAGTTCTTC
.,TRBJ1-3,few,TRBV12-3/TRBV12-4,CASRNQQGLGNTIYF,TGTGCCAGCAGGAATCAACAGGGATTAGGTAACACCATATATTTT
.,TRBJ2-7,.,TRBV12-3/TRBV12-4,CASSLEVGPSYEQYF,TGTGCCAGCAGTTTAGAGGTGGGCCCCTCCTACGAGCAGTACTTC
.,TRBJ2-1,few,TRBV30,CAWSIRKTTVTNEQFF,TGTGCCTGGAGTATCCGAAAAACGACAGTAACTAATGAGCAGTTCTTC
.,TRBJ2-5,few,TRBV6-1,CASTSRGRAWETQYF,TGTGCCAGCACCTCGAGGGGCAGGGCGTGGGAGACCCAGTACTTC
TRBD1,TRBJ2-7,few,TRBV7-9,CASSWGQPYEQYF,TGTGCCAGCAGCTGGGGACAGCCCTACGAGCAGTACTTC
.,TRBJ2-2,few,TRBV12-3/TRBV12-4,CASSRRLSNTGELFF,TGTGCCAGCAGCCGAAGGCTCTCAAACACCGGGGAGCTGTTTTTT
TRBD2,TRBJ2-1,few,TRBV6-5,CASSYSRASGNEQFF,TGTGCCAGCAGTTACTCTCGGGCTAGCGGGAATGAGCAGTTCTTC
TRBD2,TRBJ2-3,.,TRBV7-2,CASSSLFTTSGVLGYF,TGTGCCAGCAGCTCTCTATTCACGACTAGCGGGGTTTTGGGGTATTTT
TRBD2,TRBJ2-3,.,TRBV12-3/TRBV12-4,CTISRDWASGGATDTQYF,TGTACCATCAGTCGCGACTGGGCTAGCGGGGGGGCTACAGATACGCAGTATTTT
.,TRBJ2-5,.,TRBV29-1,CSVEDKRVGETQYF,TGCAGCGTTGAGGACAAGCGGGTCGGAGAGACCCAGTACTTC
.,TRBJ1-1,few,TRBV29-1,CSVAAGWGMNTEAFF,TGCAGCGTAGCCGCGGGGTGGGGGATGAACACTGAAGCTTTCTTT
TRBD2,TRBJ2-7,.,TRBV6-1,CASRRGGGSYEQYF,TGTGCCAGCAGGCGCGGGGGAGGTTCCTACGAGCAGTACTTC
TRBD2,TRBJ2-1,few,TRBV7-8,CASSIPGLAGVLEQFF,TGTGCCAGCAGCATACCGGGACTAGCGGGGGTATTGGAGCAGTTCTTC
.,TRBJ2-7,.,TRBV6-5,CASSYLDRFYEQYF,TGTGCCAGCAGTTACCTGGACAGATTTTACGAGCAGTACTTC
.,TRBJ2-3,few,TRBV10-3,CAIGGQRDTQYF,TGTGCCATCGGCGGACAGCGGGATACGCAGTATTTT
.,TRBJ1-3,.,TRBV3-1,CASRGRSGNTIYF,TGTGCCAGCAGGGGCAGGTCTGGAAACACCATATATTTT
TRBD1,TRBJ1-2,.,TRBV27,CASSLLADRVSLGYGYTF,TGTGCCAGCAGTTTATTGGCGGACAGGGTCTCCTTAGGATATGGCTACACCTTC
.,TRBJ2-2,few,TRBV4-1,CASSPRAGWTGELFF,TGCGCCAGCAGCCCCCGAGCAGGATGGACCGGGGAGCTGTTTTTT
.,TRBJ1-1,few,TRBV5-1,CASSTGQFLNTEAFF,TGCGCCAGCAGCACCGGACAGTTTTTGAACACTGAAGCTTTCTTT
.,TRBJ1-4,few,TRBV7-2,CASSLITNEKLFF,TGTGCCAGCAGCTTAATTACTAATGAAAAACTGTTTTTT
.,TRBJ2-5,.,TRBV6-2/TRBV6-3,CASSSGYETQYF,TGTGCCAGCAGTTCGGGGTATGAGACCCAGTACTTC
.,TRBJ2-3,few,TRBV11-3,CASSLGLQGVRTDTQYF,TGTGCCAGCAGCTTAGGCCTACAGGGAGTCAGGACAGATACGCAGTATTTT
TRBD2,TRBJ2-1,.,TRBV7-2,CASSPTSQRLNEQFF,TGTGCCAGCAGCCCGACTAGCCAGCGATTGAATGAGCAGTTCTTC
.,TRBJ1-4,.,TRBV6-5,CASSYSHGGGEKLFF,TGTGCCAGCAGTTACTCCCACGGTGGGGGAGAAAAACTGTTTTTT
.,TRBJ2-5,.,TRBV20-1,CSARAAGGLMGETQYF,TGCAGTGCTAGAGCTGCCGGAGGGTTGATGGGGGAGACCCAGTACTTC
TRBD2,TRBJ2-1,.,TRBV4-1,CASSQGAAGLANNEQFF,TGCGCCAGCAGCCAGGGGGCGGCGGGACTAGCCAACAATGAGCAGTTCTTC
.,TRBJ1-3,few,TRBV29-1,CSVALVSSGNTIYF,TGCAGCGTTGCCCTCGTTAGCTCTGGAAACACCATATATTTT
TRBD1,TRBJ2-5,.,TRBV20-1,CSAPGPGQGWETQYF,TGCAGTGCTCCAGGGCCGGGACAGGGGTGGGAGACCCAGTACTTC
.,TRBJ1-6,.,TRBV27,CASSSLWGGNSPLHF,TGTGCCAGCAGTTCCCTATGGGGGGGGAATTCACCCCTCCACTTT
TRBD2,TRBJ2-3,few,TRBV29-1,CSVKAGLAGGLGTDTQYF,TGCAGCGTCAAGGCTGGACTAGCGGGGGGTCTGGGCACAGATACGCAGTATTTT
.,TRBJ2-3,.,TRBV7-2,CASSPSRAGTDTQYF,TGTGCCAGCAGCCCATCGCGGGCAGGGACAGATACGCAGTATTTT
TRBD2,TRBJ2-5,few,TRBV4-1,CASSQGVAGGALETQYF,TGCGCCAGCAGCCAAGGAGTTGCGGGGGGGGCATTAGAGACCCAGTACTTC
.,TRBJ1-5,.,TRBV7-9,CASSLGGEYSNQPQHF,TGTGCCAGCAGCTTAGGGGGGGAGTATAGCAATCAGCCCCAGCATTTT